The 29 T cell receptor beta chains reported below all come from one sample, sequenced in a study of CD8 T cells in Susac syndrome. Reverse transcription used about 0.45 to 1 ug RNA and random hexamers. MiXCR, run by TCRdb on the immunoSEQ multiplex PCR reads, gives a single entry per CDR3 protein. The sample shows roughly 150,000 distinct CDR3 sequences, approximately 94% of them seen only once. Sequenced material: CD4+ T cells from PBMCs. Receptor source: a human donor with multiple sclerosis.

The rearrangement links TRBV28 to TRBJ1-2; D not resolved. Germline assignment: CDR1 MDHEN and CDR2 SYDVKM. V lost 7 bases to trimming and J lost 5 bases, with 14 bases between them. The CDR3 sequence is 13 residues long. In nucleotides, the CDR3 is TGTGCCAGCACCCTTGAAGTGCCTTATGGCTACACCTTC. This encodes CASTLEVPYGYTF.

The chain joins TRBV20-1 to TRBJ1-2; the D is unclear. From germline, CDR1 is DFQATT and CDR2 SNEGSKA (reference sequence). The CDR3 sequence is 12 residues long. Trimming took off 0 bases at V and 8 bases at J, with 10 bases between the two ends. The CDR3 DNA reads as TGCAGTGCTAGAGATCAGGCGGGAGGCTACACCTTC. Translated: CSARDQAGGYTF.

J is TRBJ1-1 and V is TRBV29-1; D uncertain. V was clipped by 4 bases and J by 1 base, with 4 bases between them. Germline CDR1 is SQVTM and CDR2 is ANQGSEA. CDR3 length equals 11 residues. The DNA of the CDR3 is TGCAGCGTTGGCCAGAACACTGAAGCTTTCTTT. Its protein product is CSVGQNTEAFF.

The chain links TRBV7-2 to TRBJ1-1; unclear D gene. Trimming stripped 3 bases from V and 6 bases from J, with 14 bases between. Germline CDR1 reads SGHTA; CDR2 reads FQGNSA. The CDR3 spans 14 residues. For the CDR3, the DNA is TGTGCCAGCAGCTTCAACTTCGTAGGGCCTGAAGCTTTCTTT. Its protein is CASSFNFVGPEAFF. The whole variable domain, filled in from reference TRBV7-2 and TRBJ1-1, reads GAGVSQSPSNKVTEKGKDVELRCDPISGHTALYWYRQSLGQGLEFLIYFQGNSAPDKSGLPSDRFSAERTGGSVSTLTIQRTQQEDSAVYLCASSFNFVGPEAFFGQGTRLTVV.

The rearrangement uses TRBV20-1 and TRBJ2-5; D ambiguous. Germline CDR1 reads DFQATT; CDR2 reads SNEGSKA (reference sequence). V was shortened by 6 bases and J by 7 bases, with 18 bases between the two germline ends. CDR3 length: 13 residues. CDR3 loop: CSAYIGEKVTQYF. The CDR3, as DNA: TGCAGTGCCTACATCGGAGAGAAGGTGACCCAGTACTTC.

This chain uses TRBV6-1 with TRBJ2-1; 7 bases are a match to TRBD2. The V gene end was trimmed by 3 bases and the J gene end by 8 bases; junction bases not matched to a gene: 4. This CDR3 is built from 13 residues. CDR1 and CDR2 from the germline V gene are MNHNS and SASEGT. Here the CDR3 DNA reads TGTGCCAGCAGTGAGCGGGAGATTCATGAGCAGTTCTTC. This translates into CASSEREIHEQFF.

This clonotype appeared once. The CDR3 coding sequence is TGTGCCAGCAGCCAAGATCAGGATCTCCCCCAGCATTTT. It codes for CASSQDQDLPQHF. The gene calls are TRBV4-2 and TRBJ1-5; D ambiguous. V lost 0 bases and J 10 bases, leaving 10 bases between the germline ends. Germline V gene lookup returns CDR1 LGHNA and CDR2 YNFKEQ. This CDR3 is built from 13 residues.

J is TRBJ2-6 and V is TRBV5-1; D not certain. Germline-derived CDR1 and CDR2 are SGHRS and YFSETQ. Trimming removed 3 bases from V and 2 bases from J, with 12 bases in between. The CDR3 has 16 amino acids. The CDR3: CASSSLGLAGANVLTF. DNA of the CDR3: TGCGCCAGCAGCTCCCTCGGGTTAGCTGGGGCCAACGTCCTGACTTTC.

The V gene is TRBV6-5, the J gene TRBJ1-5; TRBD1 matches 7 bases. CDR3 size: 15 residues. J was trimmed by 2 bases and V by 6 bases; bases with no gene match: 7. Germline CDR1 reads MNHEY; CDR2 reads SVGAGI. CDR3 residues: CASRRGTAGNQPQHF. DNA for the CDR3: TGTGCCAGCAGGCGAGGGACAGCCGGCAATCAGCCCCAGCATTTT.

This rearrangement joins TRBV4-3 to TRBJ1-5, with 7 bases identical to TRBD1. The CDR3 consists of 14 residues. The junction had 4 bases not matched to a gene; V was cut back by 4 bases and J by 4 bases. Germline lookup yields CDR1 LGHNA and CDR2 YSLEER. In DNA form, the CDR3 reads TGCGCCAGCAGCCGTGACAGGGCAAATCAGCCCCAGCATTTT. The encoded protein is CASSRDRANQPQHF.

This chain connects TRBV5-4 to TRBJ2-6; 15 bases line up with TRBD2. This CDR3 spans 18 amino acids. CDR1 and CDR2 from the germline V gene are SGHNT and YYREEE (reference sequence). V shed 4 bases and J 2 bases; nucleotides not matched to a gene: 4. As DNA, the CDR3 is TGTGCCAGCAGCCGGACTAGCGGGAGGGACGCTGGGGCCAACGTCCTGACTTTC. Amino acids: CASSRTSGRDAGANVLTF.

This chain links TRBV9 with TRBJ2-1; 15 bases match TRBD2. The trim removed 4 bases at V and 7 bases at J, leaving 18 bases unmatched. This CDR3 region has 20 residues. Per the germline V gene, CDR1 is SGDLS and CDR2 is YYNGEE. The CDR3: CASSPQGLAGGRGKGNEQFF. The CDR3 DNA reads as TGTGCCAGCAGCCCCCAGGGACTAGCGGGAGGAAGGGGCAAGGGGAATGAGCAGTTCTTC.

The chain employs TRBV7-2 and TRBJ1-2; no firm D call. With 6 bases removed from V and 6 bases from J, the gap between germline ends came to 17 bases. CDR1 SGHTA and CDR2 FQGNSA come from the germline V gene. This CDR3 contains 14 residues. The CDR3 sequence: CASSVNPGVDGYTF. CDR3 nucleotide sequence: TGTGCCAGCAGTGTCAATCCCGGGGTCGATGGCTACACCTTC.

This clonotype was detected only a few times. V gene TRBV30 combines with J gene TRBJ1-5; 9 positions agree with TRBD1. The CDR3 length is 12 residues. Germline CDR1 GTSNPN, CDR2 SVGIG (reference sequence). V dropped 7 bases and J dropped 7; count of bases not matched to a gene: 5. The CDR3 coding sequence is TGTGCCTCTAGGACAGGGGACCAGCCCCAGCATTTT. Encoded protein: CASRTGDQPQHF.

The chain couples TRBV6-5 to TRBJ2-1, with D perhaps TRBD2 (5 bases). The CDR3 covers 13 residues. V was clipped by 6 bases and J by 6 bases, with 12 bases between them. Germline V gives CDR1 MNHEY, CDR2 SVGAGI. DNA of the CDR3: TGTGCCAGCAGGAACCCTCGGGGCAATGAGCAGTTCTTC. This encodes CASRNPRGNEQFF.

J is TRBJ2-7 and V is TRBV29-1; D is possibly TRBD1 or TRBD2 (5 bases each). The CDR3 is 12 residues long. The germline V gene has CDR1 SQVTM and CDR2 ANQGSEA. V was pared by 7 bases and J by 2 bases, with 12 bases between. This CDR3 reads CSGGWDPYEQYF. CDR3 bases: TGCAGCGGGGGTTGGGACCCCTACGAGCAGTACTTC.

The chain links TRBV6-5 to TRBJ1-1; 9 bases match TRBD1. The ends lost 7 bases at V and 5 bases at J; junction bases unmatched: 5. Germline V CDR1 and CDR2: MNHEY, SVGAGI. The CDR3 spans 13 residues. The CDR3 here is CASTGQGKTEAFF. In DNA, the CDR3 is TGTGCCAGCACCGGACAGGGGAAGACTGAAGCTTTCTTT.

The chain employs TRBV14 and TRBJ2-5; tentatively, D is TRBD1 (5 bases). Trimming left V 6 bases short and J 5 bases short, with 13 bases between. Germline V gives CDR1 SGHDN, CDR2 FVKESK. The CDR3 length is 13 residues. CDR3 in DNA: TGTGCCAGCAGTAGCAGGGCCCAGGAGACCCAGTACTTC. Its protein is CASSSRAQETQYF.

V is TRBV3-1 and J is TRBJ1-1; a weak D match, TRBD1 (5 bases). Germline V lookup: CDR1 LGHDT, CDR2 YNNKEL (reference sequence). The V gene lost 4 bases and the J gene lost 5 bases, with 11 bases spanning the gap. The CDR3 spans 13 residues. This chain's CDR3 is CASSLDSLTEAFF. The CDR3 nucleotides are TGTGCCAGCAGCCTCGACAGCTTAACTGAAGCTTTCTTT.

The rearrangement joins TRBV20-1 to TRBJ2-1; 12 bases line up with TRBD2. Germline V gene lookup returns CDR1 DFQATT and CDR2 SNEGSKA (reference sequence). V shed 0 bases and J 8 bases; nucleotides not matched to a gene: 11. The CDR3 has 17 residues. The CDR3 sequence: CSARDTRLAGVPDEQFF. The CDR3 coding sequence is TGCAGTGCTAGAGATACCCGACTAGCGGGAGTTCCCGATGAGCAGTTCTTC.

The chain joins TRBV14 to TRBJ2-1; TRBD2 might be the D (5 bases). The length of the CDR3 is 14 residues. Germline V gene data show CDR1 as SGHDN and CDR2 as FVKESK. Trimming shortened V by 4 bases and J by 1 base, and 8 bases separated the two germline ends. CDR3 in amino acids: CASSPTRSYNEQFF. CDR3 sequence (DNA): TGTGCCAGCAGCCCTACTAGGTCCTACAATGAGCAGTTCTTC.

V gene TRBV9 combines with J gene TRBJ2-1; D is possibly TRBD2 (5 bases). Trimming removed 3 bases at V and 6 bases at J, with 13 bases between. This CDR3 is 14 amino acids long. Germline V gene sequence: CDR1 SGDLS, CDR2 YYNGEE. The CDR3: CASSAWTSVNEQFF. CDR3 in DNA: TGTGCCAGCAGCGCATGGACTTCGGTCAATGAGCAGTTCTTC. Complete variable domain (other parts from reference TRBV9 and TRBJ2-1): DSGVTQTPKHLITATGQRVTLRCSPRSGDLSVYWYQQSLDQGLQFLIQYYNGEERAKGNILERFSAQQFPDLHSELNLSSLELGDSALYFCASSAWTSVNEQFFGPGTRLTVL.

The V gene is TRBV13, the J gene TRBJ2-7; 7 bases are a match to TRBD1. CDR3 length: 14 residues. Germline loops: CDR1 PRHDT, CDR2 FYEKMQ (reference sequence). The V gene end was trimmed by 4 bases and the J gene end by 5 bases; junction bases not matched to a gene: 8. The CDR3 DNA sequence: TGTGCCAGCAGCTCGCTCCGGGACAGAGACGAGCAGTACTTC. As protein: CASSSLRDRDEQYF.

V and J are TRBV29-1 and TRBJ1-2; no firm D call. V gave up 6 bases and J gave up 4 bases, with 12 bases separating them. The CDR3 loop spans 12 amino acids. The V gene's germline CDR1 is SQVTM and CDR2 ANQGSEA. DNA for the CDR3: TGCAGCGTGGGAGCGCCGCGCTATGGCTACACCTTC. It specifies CSVGAPRYGYTF.

The chain is built from TRBV20-1 and TRBJ2-7; no firm D call. Trimming left V 0 bases short and J 5 bases short, with 14 bases between. Germline CDR1 reads DFQATT; CDR2 reads SNEGSKA (reference sequence). This CDR3 spans 14 amino acids. DNA for the CDR3: TGCAGTGCTAGAGATTCCCCGGCATCCAACGAGCAGTACTTC. Amino acid sequence: CSARDSPASNEQYF.

The chain uses TRBV19 and TRBJ2-1; D may be TRBD2 (6 bases). Germline CDR1 is LNHDA and CDR2 is SQIVND (reference sequence). V was shortened by 1 base and J by 6 bases, with 10 bases between the two germline ends. This CDR3 region has 14 residues. CDR3 region: CASSIGVGGNEQFF. CDR3 coding DNA: TGTGCCAGTAGTATAGGCGTGGGAGGCAATGAGCAGTTCTTC. Together with reference TRBV19 and TRBJ2-1, the CDR3 gives the full variable domain: DGGITQSPKYLFRKEGQNVTLSCEQNLNHDAMYWYRQDPGQGLRLIYYSQIVNDFQKGDIAEGYSVSREKKESFPLTVTSAQKNPTAFYLCASSIGVGGNEQFFGPGTRLTVL.

CDR3 in DNA: TGCAGTGCTAGAGTTCGAGGGATTGTAGAAAAACTGTTTTTT. Translating gives CSARVRGIVEKLFF. The V and J genes are TRBV20-1 and TRBJ1-4; unclear D gene. CDR1 and CDR2 (germline): DFQATT, SNEGSKA (reference sequence). This CDR3 spans 14 amino acids. The V end lost 1 base, the J end lost 8 bases, and 14 bases lay between the germline ends.

The chain employs TRBV2 and TRBJ2-1; TRBD1 agrees at 7 bases. The CDR3 totals 13 residues. J was trimmed by 12 bases and V by 6 bases; bases with no gene match: 11. Germline CDR1 SNHLY, CDR2 FYNNEI. Written as DNA, the CDR3 is TGTGCCAGCAGGGAGACAGGGTCGACGGGGCAGTTCTTC. This sequence encodes CASRETGSTGQFF.

The chain recombines TRBV5-1 with TRBJ1-1; a weak D match, TRBD1 (6 bases). Germline CDR1 reads SGHRS; CDR2 reads YFSETQ. V lost 6 bases, J lost 5 bases, and 14 bases lay in between. The CDR3 extends over 13 amino acids. Here the CDR3 reads CASTTEGGTEAFF. Here the CDR3 DNA reads TGCGCCAGCACCACCGAGGGGGGAACTGAAGCTTTCTTT. The full variable domain, with the rest looked up from reference TRBV5-1 and TRBJ1-1, is KAGVTQTPRYLIKTRGQQVTLSCSPISGHRSVSWYQQTPGQGLQFLFEYFSETQRNKGNFPGRFSGRQFSNSRSEMNVSTLELGDSALYLCASTTEGGTEAFFGQGTRLTVV.